The entry that follows covers one T cell receptor (beta chain) sequence. The data are from a study of blood T cell repertoires in COVID-19. About the research overall: Acute and convalescent COVID-19 specimens originated in the United States, Italy and Spain. From T cells, B-cell-depleted T cells, or PBMCs came the material, which was cDNA or gDNA.

Between the trimmed V and J ends, which lost 3 bases and 2 bases, there was a span of 6 bases. The germline V gene has CDR1 SGDLS and CDR2 YYNGEE. CDR3 length: 13 residues. In the original analysis: Reference gene primer amplification yielded estimated nucleated cell counts. Using immunoSEQ multiplex PCR, the repertoire was profiled, and TCRdb retains in-frame clones only, with some absent. From that table come the V and J calls and clone size; the DNA was used to work out D and trimming. The sample includes 500,000 to 600,000 clones, about 89% of them seen just once. The J gene is TRBJ1-3, the V gene TRBV9, with D possibly TRBD1 on 6 matching bases. The sample was peripheral blood. The sequence came from a woman between 50 and 59 years old with COVID-19, enrolled during active disease. The CDR3 loop reads CASSDRAGNTIYF. The CDR3 nucleotides read TGTGCCAGCAGCGACAGGGCTGGAAACACCATATATTTT.